One sample yielded the 23 T cell receptor beta chains listed below, sequenced in a study of Graves' ophthalmopathy and Graves' hyperthyroidism. Amplification targeted the TCR beta CDR3 regions, with RNA transcripts as the source material. HTBI primers served in a first-round RT-PCR, which a second-round multiplex PCR followed. TCRdb reprocessed the multiplex PCR reads with MiXCR, giving one entry per CDR3 protein. The top ten clones hold approximately 1.4% of a sample with some 400,000 distinct CDR3 sequences, approximately 20% of them seen once. The sequencing input was peripheral blood. All receptors come from a woman between 18 and 29 years old with Graves' ophthalmopathy.

This clonotype was detected many times. The gene calls are TRBV7-2 and TRBJ2-7; tentatively, D is TRBD2 (5 bases). Trimming left V 3 bases short and J 1 base short, with 13 bases between. CDR1 is SGHTA, CDR2 FQGNSA, per germline. The CDR3 totals 15 residues. CDR3 sequence: CASSFGVLKSYEQYF. The CDR3 DNA reads as TGTGCCAGCAGCTTCGGGGTTTTGAAGTCCTACGAGCAGTACTTC.

This clonotype was recorded at least ten times. The chain is built from TRBV18 and TRBJ2-5, with D hard to call. Germline CDR1 reads KGHSH; CDR2 reads LQKENI. The CDR3 consists of 13 residues. The ends were cut back, 3 bases at V and 5 bases at J, with 10 bases in the middle. CDR3 loop: CASSPSSFETQYF. CDR3 in DNA: TGTGCCAGCTCACCCAGTTCCTTCGAGACCCAGTACTTC.

This clonotype was counted ten times or more. This chain uses TRBV12-3 or TRBV12-4 with TRBJ1-5; 7 nucleotides line up with TRBD1. CDR3 length: 15 residues. Trimming cost V 6 bases and J 6 bases; bases outside gene matches: 11. CDR3 sequence reads: CASSFTGVGGQPQHF. The CDR3 coding sequence is TGTGCCAGCAGCTTTACAGGGGTTGGCGGTCAGCCCCAGCATTTT.

This rearrangement joins TRBV5-1 to TRBJ1-1, with 7 bases that match TRBD1. This CDR3 contains 14 residues. Per germline, CDR1 SGHRS and CDR2 YFSETQ. V dropped 2 bases and J dropped 4; count of bases not matched to a gene: 5. CDR3 coding DNA: TGCGCCAGCAGCTTCACAGGGGCTGCCACTGAAGCTTTCTTT. The encoded protein is CASSFTGAATEAFF.

This clonotype was recorded many times. The chain uses TRBV27 and TRBJ1-1; no clear D gene. V was trimmed by 5 bases and J by 3 bases, leaving 13 bases between them. The CDR3 spans 14 residues. Per germline, CDR1 MNHEY and CDR2 SMNVEV (reference sequence). The CDR3 DNA follows: TGTGCCAGCAGTCTGAGGGTAAGAGACACTGAAGCTTTCTTT. Translation: CASSLRVRDTEAFF.

The chain employs TRBV6-1 and TRBJ2-7; 10 bases agree with TRBD2. With 3 bases clipped from V and 1 base from J, the junction kept 3 bases outside the gene matches. Germline V gene lookup returns CDR1 MNHNS and CDR2 SASEGT. The CDR3 covers 15 residues. The CDR3 DNA follows: TGTGCCAGCAGTGATACTAGCGGGGCATCCTACGAGCAGTACTTC. It specifies CASSDTSGASYEQYF.

This clonotype was seen at least ten times. CDR3 in DNA: TGTGCCAGCAGCTCCCCCCCACAGGGCACTAACTCCTACGAGCAGTACTTC. Translation: CASSSPPQGTNSYEQYF. V usage is TRBV5-4 and J usage is TRBJ2-7; perhaps TRBD1 as D (6 bases). The CDR3 has 17 amino acids. CDR1 is SGHNT and CDR2 is YYREEE in the germline V gene (reference sequence). V was clipped by 3 bases and J by 0 bases, with 19 bases between them.

This clonotype was counted ten times or more. A much larger clone differs from this one at a single base, so this may be a read error. The J gene is TRBJ2-2, the V gene TRBV6-2 or TRBV6-3; D is perhaps TRBD2 (5 bases). CDR3 length: 12 residues. Germline V lookup: CDR1 MNHEY, CDR2 SVGEGT. In DNA, the CDR3 is TGTGCCAGCGGCCGGGTCACCGGGGAGCCGTTTTTT. Translating gives CASGRVTGEPFF.

J is TRBJ2-2 and V is TRBV6-1; tentatively, D is TRBD1 (6 bases). This CDR3 spans 15 amino acids. Germline loops: CDR1 MNHNS, CDR2 SASEGT. Trimming removed 1 base from V and 5 bases from J, with 11 bases in between. The CDR3, as DNA: TGTGCCAGCAGTGAAGACAGGGTGGGGACCGGGGAGCTGTTTTTT. The encoded protein is CASSEDRVGTGELFF.

The gene calls are TRBV28 and TRBJ2-7; D remains ambiguous. The ends were cut back, 3 bases at V and 4 bases at J, with 7 bases in the middle. Germline CDR1 MDHEN, CDR2 SYDVKM. The CDR3 has 12 amino acids. For the CDR3, the DNA is TGTGCCAGCAGTTTTGGTCCTTACGAGCAGTACTTC. Translated: CASSFGPYEQYF.

The chain's CDR3 is CASSEIGGGINEQYF. The DNA for the CDR3 is TGTGCCAGCAGTGAAATTGGGGGGGGCATCAACGAGCAGTACTTC. The chain couples TRBV25-1 to TRBJ2-7; the D gene is possibly TRBD2 (7 bases). CDR3 size: 15 residues. Trimming cost V 2 bases and J 5 bases, with 16 bases left between them. The germline V gene has CDR1 MGHDK and CDR2 SYGVNS.

The V and J genes are TRBV12-3 or TRBV12-4 and TRBJ1-5, with 10 bases fitting TRBD1. The J segment lost 7 bases and the V segment lost 6 bases, leaving 6 bases of the junction unmatched. The CDR3 is 14 amino acids. The CDR3 is CASRAGTGVQPQHF. CDR3 nucleotides: TGTGCCAGCAGAGCCGGGACAGGGGTACAGCCCCAGCATTTT.

This clonotype was counted ten times or more. CDR3 sequence reads: CASSYQGLTEAFF. DNA of the CDR3: TGTGCCAGCAGTTACCAGGGCCTGACTGAAGCTTTCTTT. The J gene is TRBJ1-1, the V gene TRBV6-2 or TRBV6-3, with D perhaps TRBD1 (5 bases). The CDR3 is 13 residues long. The V end lost 2 bases, the J end lost 5 bases, and 9 bases lay between the germline ends. Looked up from germline, CDR1 is MNHEY and CDR2 is SVGEGT.

V gene TRBV6-2 or TRBV6-3 combines with J gene TRBJ1-5; D perhaps matches TRBD1 (6 bases). CDR3 size: 16 residues. Germline CDR1 MNHEY, CDR2 SVGEGT. The V end was cut by 0 bases, the J end by 1 base, with 10 bases between. The CDR3 nucleotides read TGTGCCAGCAGTTACTCGAGGGGGGCGAGCAATCAGCCCCAGCATTTT. It specifies CASSYSRGASNQPQHF.

This clonotype was detected many times. The chain has TRBV12-3 or TRBV12-4 and TRBJ2-2, with 7 bases that match TRBD2. CDR3 length: 14 residues. The trim removed 6 bases at V and 7 bases at J, leaving 8 bases unmatched. The CDR3 spells CASRQSGGVGELFF. The DNA for the CDR3 is TGTGCCAGCAGACAGTCGGGGGGAGTCGGGGAGCTGTTTTTT.

This chain joins TRBV7-3 and TRBJ2-7, with D maybe TRBD1 (5 bases). CDR1 is SGHTA, CDR2 FQGTGA, per germline. V was shortened by 8 bases and J by 6 bases, with 23 bases between the two germline ends. The CDR3 contains 15 residues. CDR3 amino acids: CASSPPGRAPGEQYF. The CDR3 DNA follows: TGTGCCAGCTCACCACCGGGCAGGGCCCCAGGCGAGCAGTACTTC. Full variable domain (rest looked up from reference TRBV7-3 and TRBJ2-7): GAGVSQTPSNKVTEKGKYVELRCDPISGHTALYWYRQSLGQGPEFLIYFQGTGAADDSGLPNDRFFAVRPEGSVSTLKIQRTERGDSAVYLCASSPPGRAPGEQYFGPGTRLTVT.

This clonotype came up many times. The chain couples TRBV27 to TRBJ1-5; possible D gene TRBD1, 6 bases. This CDR3 region has 14 residues. V lost 3 bases and J lost 5, with 11 bases in between. The V gene's germline CDR1 is MNHEY and CDR2 SMNVEV (reference sequence). CDR3 DNA sequence: TGTGCCAGCAGTTTTAGGAAGGGGGATCAGCCCCAGCATTTT. Encoded protein: CASSFRKGDQPQHF.

This clonotype occurred many times. The chain couples TRBV12-3 or TRBV12-4 to TRBJ2-2, with TRBD1 identical over 8 bases. CDR3 size: 16 residues. V lost 4 bases and J lost 4; bases outside the gene matches: 8. The CDR3 region is CASSYRGRPGTGELFF. The CDR3 nucleotides read TGTGCCAGCAGTTACAGGGGGAGGCCGGGCACCGGGGAGCTGTTTTTT.

Many counts were recorded for this clonotype. The chain is built from TRBV6-1 and TRBJ1-5; D call uncertain. The germline CDR1 and CDR2 sequences are MNHNS and SASEGT. V lost 5 bases, J lost 2 bases, and 10 bases lay in between. The CDR3 has 14 amino acids. The chain's CDR3 is CASSNTGGNQPQHF. CDR3 sequence (DNA): TGTGCCAGCAGTAATACGGGAGGCAATCAGCCCCAGCATTTT.

The rearrangement links TRBV28 to TRBJ1-2; no clear D gene. CDR1 and CDR2 from the germline V gene are MDHEN and SYDVKM. V gave up 2 bases and J gave up 0 bases, with 10 bases separating them. The length of the CDR3 is 15 residues. This CDR3 is CASSLGPPPNYGYTF. The CDR3 nucleotides are TGTGCCAGCAGTTTAGGACCGCCTCCTAACTATGGCTACACCTTC.

This clonotype was observed many times. This chain uses TRBV27 with TRBJ2-7; 10 positions match TRBD1. The trim removed 3 bases at V and 6 bases at J, leaving 5 bases unmatched. The germline V gene encodes CDR1 MNHEY and CDR2 SMNVEV (reference sequence). The CDR3 extends over 14 amino acids. The CDR3 DNA sequence: TGTGCCAGCAGTTTTTCGGACAGGGGGTTCGAGCAGTACTTC. Residues: CASSFSDRGFEQYF.

The chain has TRBV20-1 and TRBJ2-5; D possibly matches TRBD1 or TRBD2 (5 bases each). V shed 4 bases and J shed 5 bases, with 14 bases lying between them. This CDR3 region has 13 residues. In germline, CDR1 is DFQATT, CDR2 SNEGSKA (reference sequence). The DNA of the CDR3 is TGCAGTGCTATAGGTTTGGGGGTCGAGACCCAGTACTTC. Translated: CSAIGLGVETQYF.

This rearrangement joins TRBV27 to TRBJ2-3, with TRBD2 matching 8 bases. The CDR3 runs 18 residues. CDR1 is MNHEY, CDR2 SMNVEV, per germline (reference sequence). J lost 2 bases, V lost 0 bases, and 10 bases had no gene match. CDR3 sequence: CASSLSFLAGLSTDTQYF. CDR3 bases: TGTGCCAGCAGTTTATCTTTCCTAGCGGGCCTCTCCACAGATACGCAGTATTTT.